This TCR beta chain was captured in a study of blood T cell repertoires in COVID-19. As for the study in general: Samples representing acute and convalescent COVID-19 were sourced from the United States, Italy and Spain. T cells, B-cell-depleted T cells, or PBMCs provided the cDNA or gDNA that served as material.

Germline V gives CDR1 SNHLY, CDR2 FYNNEI. Germline trimming cut 5 bases from V and 0 bases from J; bases unmatched to any gene: 7. The CDR3 spans 15 residues. Only in-frame clones appear in the TCRdb table, and some are missing; sequencing was by immunoSEQ multiplex PCR. In the table there are 65,000 to 90,000 clones, 87% of which are singletons. This chain links TRBV2 with TRBJ2-7; 7 bases agree with TRBD2. Source material: peripheral blood. This clonotype was obtained from a man aged 30 to 45 with acute or convalescent COVID-19. CDR3 nucleotides: TGTGCCAGCAGTCCTGGCGGGAGCCTCTCCTACGAGCAGTACTTC. It yields the protein CASSPGGSLSYEQYF.